Listed below are T cell receptor beta chains from one sample, sequenced in a study of blood T cells in healthy people across ages. TCRdb re-called the 5' RACE reads through MiXCR, storing one row per CDR3 protein. This sample has fewer than 700,000 distinct CDR3 sequences; 40% to 45% occur once, and the top ten carry around 30%. Sequencing input: blood. These receptors all come from an older man in good health. The CDR3 runs from the conserved cysteine through the conserved F or W. A D gene is named only where the DNA matches it firmly. The size of a clone is reported for some rows only, either as once, few or many, or as a class for expanded clones.

V	size	D	J	CDR3	DNA
TRBV18	once	-	TRBJ1-1	CASSLSLALNTEAFF	TGTGCCAGCTCACTATCTCTGGCATTGAACACTGAAGCTTTCTTT
TRBV20-1	-	TRBD1	TRBJ1-4	CSALRGGNEKLFF	TGCAGTGCTCTCAGGGGGGGTAATGAAAAACTGTTTTTT
TRBV28	-	-	TRBJ2-3	CASSFSPGRTSACSSTDTQYF	TGTGCCAGCAGTTTCTCCCCCGGCAGGACTTCAGCATGCTCTAGCACAGATACGCAGTATTTT
TRBV12-3/TRBV12-4	few	-	TRBJ1-2	CASSPPDRPYGYTF	TGTGCCAGCAGTCCCCCCGACCGACCTTATGGCTACACCTTC
TRBV29-1	-	-	TRBJ1-2	CSVEDRGEDYGYTF	TGCAGCGTTGAAGATAGAGGGGAGGACTATGGCTACACCTTC
TRBV7-2	many	-	TRBJ2-6	CASSLHRVGANVLTF	TGTGCCAGCAGCTTACACAGGGTTGGGGCCAACGTCCTGACTTTC
TRBV7-3	-	-	TRBJ2-1	CASSLTGDFYNEQFF	TGTGCCAGCAGCTTAACTGGGGACTTCTACAATGAGCAGTTCTTC
TRBV19	-	-	TRBJ2-6	CASSQDTAGANVLTF	TGTGCCAGTAGTCAAGACACGGCTGGGGCCAACGTCCTGACTTTC
TRBV3-1	-	TRBD1	TRBJ1-2	CASSLSGTVTSGYTF	TGTGCCAGCAGTCTGTCCGGGACAGTGACTAGCGGCTACACCTTC
TRBV6-2/TRBV6-3	-	TRBD2	TRBJ2-1	CASSYSGGLSRNERFF	TGTGCCAGCAGTTACAGCGGGGGCCTCTCTCGGAATGAGCGGTTCTTC
TRBV11-2	-	TRBD2	TRBJ2-1	CASSLVAGGDEQFF	TGTGCCAGCAGCTTAGTAGCGGGAGGGGATGAGCAGTTCTTC
TRBV14	few	-	TRBJ2-1	CASSRFPEASSYNEQFF	TGTGCCAGCAGCCGTTTCCCTGAGGCGAGCTCCTACAATGAGCAGTTCTTC
TRBV25-1	-	-	TRBJ2-5	CASSGHRPGETQYF	TGTGCCAGCAGTGGCCATCGACCCGGAGAGACCCAGTACTTC
TRBV3-1	few	-	TRBJ2-1	CASSLSASEQFF	TGTGCCAGCAGCCTTTCAGCGAGTGAGCAGTTCTTC
TRBV7-9	few	-	TRBJ2-5	CASSLVGTSQETQYF	TGTGCCAGCAGCTTAGTTGGGACAAGTCAAGAGACCCAGTACTTC
TRBV20-1	-	TRBD2	TRBJ2-3	CSARLAGHGDTQYF	TGCAGTGCGAGACTAGCGGGACATGGAGATACGCAGTATTTT
TRBV5-1	-	TRBD1	TRBJ2-1	CASTDRVRTNEQFF	TGCGCCAGCACGGACAGGGTTCGGACAAATGAGCAGTTCTTC
TRBV20-1	once	-	TRBJ1-5	CSARVSGYSNQPQHF	TGCAGTGCTAGAGTATCAGGGTATAGCAATCAGCCCCAGCATTTT
TRBV20-1	-	-	TRBJ2-7	CSARVRPPSYEQYF	TGCAGTGCTAGAGTCAGACCCCCCTCCTACGAGCAGTACTTC
TRBV29-1	-	-	TRBJ1-1	CSVATGRDTEAFF	TGCAGCGTTGCTACGGGACGGGACACTGAAGCTTTCTTT
TRBV4-3	few	TRBD2	TRBJ2-1	CASSQQALTGLAGGGAYNEQFF	TGCGCCAGCAGCCAACAGGCGCTAACGGGACTAGCGGGAGGGGGGGCCTACAATGAGCAGTTCTTC
TRBV5-1	-	-	TRBJ2-7	CASSLVQAGEQYF	TGCGCCAGCAGCTTGGTTCAGGCAGGGGAGCAGTACTTC
TRBV9	-	-	TRBJ2-5	CASSTVDGGLGTQYF	TGTGCCAGCAGCACAGTGGACGGGGGTCTGGGGACCCAGTACTTC
TRBV27	-	TRBD1	TRBJ1-1	CASRSTGLKNTEAFF	TGTGCCAGCAGGTCGACAGGGTTAAAGAACACTGAAGCTTTCTTT
TRBV15	once	TRBD1	TRBJ2-1	CATSIWTGGIDEQFF	TGTGCCACCAGCATATGGACAGGGGGGATCGATGAGCAGTTCTTC
TRBV20-1	-	TRBD2	TRBJ2-7	CSANYSGRASGEQYF	TGCAGTGCTAATTATAGCGGGAGGGCCTCGGGCGAGCAGTACTTC
TRBV28	-	-	TRBJ1-5	CASRRDVGQPQHF	TGTGCCAGCCGCAGGGATGTGGGTCAGCCCCAGCATTTT
TRBV15	-	TRBD1	TRBJ2-1	CVTSSFTGGSYNEQFF	TGTGTCACCAGCAGCTTCACAGGGGGCTCTTACAATGAGCAGTTCTTC
TRBV7-2	-	-	TRBJ2-3	CASSLPSGWGTDTQYF	TGTGCCAGCAGCTTACCGTCGGGGTGGGGCACAGATACGCAGTATTTT
TRBV30	-	-	TRBJ2-1	CAWRTVGTQFF	TGTGCCTGGAGGACAGTAGGGACCCAGTTCTTC
TRBV20-1	-	TRBD2	TRBJ2-7	CSAPRGGEYEQYF	TGCAGTGCTCCCCGGGGGGGGGAATACGAGCAGTACTTC
TRBV5-1	-	TRBD2	TRBJ2-3	CASSSGLAGGGTDTQYF	TGCGCCAGCAGTTCGGGACTAGCGGGAGGTGGCACAGATACGCAGTATTTT
TRBV2	few	TRBD2	TRBJ2-5	CASRIGTSGGPDQETQYF	TGTGCCAGCAGAATCGGGACTAGCGGGGGGCCTGATCAAGAGACCCAGTACTTC
TRBV7-6	-	TRBD1	TRBJ2-1	CASSLVGTGGAEQFF	TGTGCCAGCAGCTTAGTTGGGACAGGGGGCGCTGAGCAGTTCTTC
TRBV6-5	once	-	TRBJ1-2	CASSYSETRGVNYGYTF	TGTGCCAGCAGTTACTCGGAGACCCGGGGAGTTAACTATGGCTACACCTTC
TRBV3-1	-	-	TRBJ1-5	CASSPGLPNQPQHF	TGTGCCAGCAGCCCGGGACTCCCCAATCAGCCCCAGCATTTT
TRBV29-1	many	-	TRBJ2-3	CSVEDNGGTDTQYF	TGCAGCGTTGAGGACAATGGAGGCACAGATACGCAGTATTTT
TRBV13	-	TRBD2	TRBJ2-4	CASSLGSSGQLAKNIQYF	TGTGCCAGCAGCTTAGGGTCTAGCGGGCAGCTAGCCAAAAACATTCAGTACTTC
TRBV3-1	-	TRBD1	TRBJ2-7	CASSQDGRDRAYEQYF	TGTGCCAGCAGCCAAGATGGTAGGGACAGGGCCTACGAGCAGTACTTC
TRBV6-2/TRBV6-3	-	-	TRBJ2-2	CASSNTYRAGTGELFF	TGTGCCAGCAGCAACACCTACAGGGCCGGCACCGGGGAGCTGTTTTTT
TRBV27	-	TRBD2	TRBJ2-1	CASSFIRGGYRNEQFF	TGTGCCAGCAGTTTTATCCGGGGGGGGTACCGAAATGAGCAGTTCTTC
TRBV7-2	-	-	TRBJ1-2	CASSRQRNYGYTF	TGTGCCAGCAGCCGACAGAGAAACTATGGCTACACCTTC
TRBV12-3/TRBV12-4	-	-	TRBJ2-5	CASSFVPETQYF	TGTGCCAGCAGTTTCGTCCCAGAGACCCAGTACTTC
TRBV20-1	-	TRBD2	TRBJ2-1	CSARAPGLASYNEQFF	TGCAGTGCTAGGGCGCCGGGACTAGCCTCCTACAATGAGCAGTTCTTC
TRBV7-2	-	TRBD1	TRBJ2-7	CASSPILGDRGREQYF	TGTGCCAGCAGTCCTATCCTAGGGGACAGGGGTCGGGAGCAGTACTTC